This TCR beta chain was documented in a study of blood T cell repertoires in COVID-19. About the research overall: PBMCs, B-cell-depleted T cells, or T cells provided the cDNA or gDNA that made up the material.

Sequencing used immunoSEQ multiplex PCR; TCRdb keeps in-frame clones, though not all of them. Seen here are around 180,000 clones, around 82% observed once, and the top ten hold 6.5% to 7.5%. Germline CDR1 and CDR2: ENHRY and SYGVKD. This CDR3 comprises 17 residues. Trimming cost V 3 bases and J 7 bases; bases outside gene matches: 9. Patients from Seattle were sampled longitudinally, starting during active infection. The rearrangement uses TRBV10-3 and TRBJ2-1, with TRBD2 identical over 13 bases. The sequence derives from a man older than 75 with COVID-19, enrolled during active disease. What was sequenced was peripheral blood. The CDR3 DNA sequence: TGTGCCATCAGTGACTCGACCGGGACTAGCGGGGTGAATGAGCAGTTCTTC. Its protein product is CAISDSTGTSGVNEQFF.